A selection of T cell receptor beta chains follows, all from one sample in a study of cytomegalovirus exposure and HLA in healthy donors. Sequenced by immunoSEQ multiplex PCR; TCRdb stores in-frame clones only, minus some. Among some 160,000 clones listed, around 79% were seen once. The sequencing sample was made of PBMCs. These TCRs come from a woman aged 45-65 years in good health and CMV-seronegative. CDR3s include the opening cysteine and the closing phenylalanine or tryptophan. A D gene is named only where the DNA matches it firmly. Clone size is not always given. Where it is, it says once, few, many or a class for expanded clones.

clone size: -
V gene: TRBV28
D gene: -
J gene: TRBJ1-1
CDR3 DNA: TGTGCCAGCAGTTCGGACAACGTGAACACTGAAGCTTTCTTT
CDR3 protein: CASSSDNVNTEAFF

clone size: -
V gene: TRBV7-9
D gene: TRBD2
J gene: TRBJ2-1
CDR3 DNA: TGTGCCAGCAGCTTAGACATGCGGGAGAACCCCTACAATGAGCAGTTCTTC
CDR3 protein: CASSLDMRENPYNEQFF

clone size: -
V gene: TRBV5-1
D gene: -
J gene: TRBJ1-5
CDR3 DNA: TGCGCCAGCAGCTTGGAACCAAGGGGGAGCAATCAGCCCCAGCATTTT
CDR3 protein: CASSLEPRGSNQPQHF

clone size: -
V gene: TRBV9
D gene: -
J gene: TRBJ2-2
CDR3 DNA: TGTGCCAGCAGCGTAGCTTCTGGGGCTCACACCGGGGAGCTGTTTTTT
CDR3 protein: CASSVASGAHTGELFF

clone size: -
V gene: TRBV7-3
D gene: TRBD2
J gene: TRBJ2-2
CDR3 DNA: TGTGCCAGCAGCTCGGGACTAGCTTTCGGGGAGCTGTTTTTT
CDR3 protein: CASSSGLAFGELFF

clone size: -
V gene: TRBV9
D gene: TRBD1
J gene: TRBJ1-1
CDR3 DNA: TGTGCCAGCAGCGTAGAGGGGACAGCTAACACTGAAGCTTTCTTT
CDR3 protein: CASSVEGTANTEAFF

clone size: once
V gene: TRBV11-2
D gene: TRBD2
J gene: TRBJ2-3
CDR3 DNA: TGTGCCAGCAGCTTTATTAGCGGGGTTGTGACAGATACGCAGTATTTT
CDR3 protein: CASSFISGVVTDTQYF

clone size: -
V gene: TRBV7-2
D gene: -
J gene: TRBJ2-5
CDR3 DNA: TGTGCCAGCAGCCTAAGCCTCCAAGAGACCCAGTACTTC
CDR3 protein: CASSLSLQETQYF

clone size: -
V gene: TRBV4-3
D gene: -
J gene: TRBJ1-4
CDR3 DNA: TGCGCCAGCAGCCAAGAAGTAGCAGGGGTGGAAAAACTGTTTTTT
CDR3 protein: CASSQEVAGVEKLFF

clone size: -
V gene: TRBV11-2
D gene: -
J gene: TRBJ2-7
CDR3 DNA: TGTGCCAGCAGCTCTTTGAGGCGGGCGGAGCGCGAGCAGTACTTC
CDR3 protein: CASSSLRRAEREQYF

clone size: -
V gene: TRBV4-1
D gene: -
J gene: TRBJ1-2
CDR3 DNA: TGCGCCAGCAGCCAAGATCACGGAGAGTCCTTTGGCTACACCTTC
CDR3 protein: CASSQDHGESFGYTF

clone size: once
V gene: TRBV9
D gene: TRBD1
J gene: TRBJ2-3
CDR3 DNA: TGTGCCAGCAGCCAGGGGGCGTCGTTCACAGATACGCAGTATTTT
CDR3 protein: CASSQGASFTDTQYF

clone size: -
V gene: TRBV7-2
D gene: -
J gene: TRBJ1-1
CDR3 DNA: TGTGCCAGCAGCTTAGTCGGTGAAGCTTTCTTT
CDR3 protein: CASSLVGEAFF

clone size: -
V gene: TRBV6-5
D gene: -
J gene: TRBJ2-7
CDR3 DNA: TGTGCCAGCAGGACTAGAAATTCCTACGAGCAGTACTTC
CDR3 protein: CASRTRNSYEQYF

clone size: -
V gene: TRBV5-1
D gene: -
J gene: TRBJ2-1
CDR3 DNA: TGCGCCAGCGTGCCAGGGGAAGGGTACAATGAGCAGTTCTTC
CDR3 protein: CASVPGEGYNEQFF

clone size: -
V gene: TRBV28
D gene: TRBD1
J gene: TRBJ2-7
CDR3 DNA: TGTGCCAGCAGACCCCCATTATCCGGGACAGGGGCCCCCTACGAGCAGTACTTC
CDR3 protein: CASRPPLSGTGAPYEQYF

clone size: -
V gene: TRBV15
D gene: -
J gene: TRBJ2-1
CDR3 DNA: TGTGCCACCAGCAGAGATTACAGCGGAGATGACTACAATGAGCAGTTCTTC
CDR3 protein: CATSRDYSGDDYNEQFF

clone size: -
V gene: TRBV5-1
D gene: -
J gene: TRBJ2-5
CDR3 DNA: TGCGCCAGCAAACCATCCCCGGGATTGGGGGAGACCCAGTACTTC
CDR3 protein: CASKPSPGLGETQYF

clone size: -
V gene: TRBV28
D gene: TRBD1
J gene: TRBJ1-2
CDR3 DNA: TGTGCCAGCAGTTTTACGACAGGGTTAGTCTATGGCTACACCTTC
CDR3 protein: CASSFTTGLVYGYTF

clone size: -
V gene: TRBV7-9
D gene: TRBD2
J gene: TRBJ2-7
CDR3 DNA: TGTGCCAGCAGCCAAAAAGGTAGCGGGAGGTCCTACGAGCAGTACTTC
CDR3 protein: CASSQKGSGRSYEQYF

clone size: -
V gene: TRBV4-3
D gene: TRBD2
J gene: TRBJ2-1
CDR3 DNA: TGCGCCAGCAGCCAAGATGGGTGGGGGGGCTACAATGAGCAGTTCTTC
CDR3 protein: CASSQDGWGGYNEQFF

clone size: -
V gene: TRBV7-9
D gene: -
J gene: TRBJ2-7
CDR3 DNA: TGTGCCAGCAGCAACCGGGACAACTCCTACGAGCAGTACTTC
CDR3 protein: CASSNRDNSYEQYF

clone size: -
V gene: TRBV28
D gene: TRBD1
J gene: TRBJ1-5
CDR3 DNA: TGTGCCAGCAGTGCGGACAGGGGGGATCAGCCCCAGCATTTT
CDR3 protein: CASSADRGDQPQHF

clone size: -
V gene: TRBV28
D gene: TRBD1
J gene: TRBJ1-1
CDR3 DNA: TGTGCCAGCAGACAACACACAGGGGGCGCGACTGAAGCTTTCTTT
CDR3 protein: CASRQHTGGATEAFF

clone size: -
V gene: TRBV7-9
D gene: -
J gene: TRBJ1-2
CDR3 DNA: TGTGCCAGCAGCTTAGCGGTGGGAGGTTATGGCTACACCTTC
CDR3 protein: CASSLAVGGYGYTF

clone size: -
V gene: TRBV4-2
D gene: -
J gene: TRBJ1-2
CDR3 DNA: TGTGCCAGCAGCCACGATCTCGCGCAGGGGAAGACTAACTATGGCTACACCTTC
CDR3 protein: CASSHDLAQGKTNYGYTF

clone size: -
V gene: TRBV19
D gene: -
J gene: TRBJ1-1
CDR3 DNA: TGTGCCACCCTGAAGTACGGGAACACTGAAGCTTTCTTT
CDR3 protein: CATLKYGNTEAFF

clone size: once
V gene: TRBV27
D gene: -
J gene: TRBJ2-7
CDR3 DNA: TGTGCCAGCAGTTTACTGGGGCCTACCTACGAGCAGTACTTC
CDR3 protein: CASSLLGPTYEQYF

clone size: -
V gene: TRBV4-3
D gene: TRBD2
J gene: TRBJ2-5
CDR3 DNA: TGCGCCAGCAGCCAAGATCCGGGAGGTACCCAAGAGACCCAGTACTTC
CDR3 protein: CASSQDPGGTQETQYF

clone size: -
V gene: TRBV11-2
D gene: -
J gene: TRBJ2-3
CDR3 DNA: TGTGCCAGCAGCTTAGCGGGGGGCGCGTATGCCACAGATACGCAGTATTTT
CDR3 protein: CASSLAGGAYATDTQYF

clone size: -
V gene: TRBV18
D gene: TRBD2
J gene: TRBJ2-2
CDR3 DNA: TGTGCCAGCTCACCACAAAGTACTAGCGTCACCGGGGAGCTGTTTTTT
CDR3 protein: CASSPQSTSVTGELFF

clone size: few
V gene: TRBV30
D gene: TRBD2
J gene: TRBJ2-3
CDR3 DNA: TGTGCCTGGCGCAGTCTAGCGGGAGGGGATACGCAGTATTTT
CDR3 protein: CAWRSLAGGDTQYF

clone size: few
V gene: TRBV7-2
D gene: TRBD1
J gene: TRBJ2-2
CDR3 DNA: TGTGCCAGCAGCCAAAACAGGGGCCTGGCGGGGGAGCTGTTTTTT
CDR3 protein: CASSQNRGLAGELFF

clone size: -
V gene: TRBV30
D gene: -
J gene: TRBJ2-7
CDR3 DNA: TGTGCCTGGAGGGCGGGGATCCTAGTCGAGCAGTACTTC
CDR3 protein: CAWRAGILVEQYF

clone size: -
V gene: TRBV19
D gene: -
J gene: TRBJ1-1
CDR3 DNA: TGTGCCAGTAGTATAGGTGGAAGGCGGCTAGTTACAGCTTTCTTT
CDR3 protein: CASSIGGRRLVTAFF

clone size: -
V gene: TRBV6-5
D gene: TRBD2
J gene: TRBJ2-3
CDR3 DNA: TGTGCCAGCAGTTGGGGCGGGAGGGTCACAGATACGCAGTATTTT
CDR3 protein: CASSWGGRVTDTQYF

clone size: -
V gene: TRBV28
D gene: TRBD2
J gene: TRBJ2-3
CDR3 DNA: TGTGCCAGCAGGGATAGCGGGGGAACAGATACGCAGTATTTT
CDR3 protein: CASRDSGGTDTQYF

clone size: -
V gene: TRBV5-1
D gene: -
J gene: TRBJ1-3
CDR3 DNA: TGCGCCAGCAGCTTGGGTTCCGGGGACTCTGGAAACACCATATATTTT
CDR3 protein: CASSLGSGDSGNTIYF

clone size: once
V gene: TRBV28
D gene: -
J gene: TRBJ1-6
CDR3 DNA: TGTGCCAGCACCTTGGGGGGGGTTTTTAGGTCACCCCTCCACTTT
CDR3 protein: CASTLGGVFRSPLHF

clone size: -
V gene: TRBV13
D gene: -
J gene: TRBJ2-5
CDR3 DNA: TGTGCCAGCAGCCTGACCGGGAGCCTTGCAGAGACCCAGTACTTC
CDR3 protein: CASSLTGSLAETQYF

clone size: few
V gene: TRBV10-3
D gene: TRBD2
J gene: TRBJ2-1
CDR3 DNA: TGTGCCATCAGTGAGTCACTAGCGGGGGGTGTGGAGCAGTTCTTC
CDR3 protein: CAISESLAGGVEQFF

clone size: few
V gene: TRBV6-5
D gene: TRBD1
J gene: TRBJ1-2
CDR3 DNA: TGTGCCAGCAGACCTAGACAGGGCTATGGCTACACCTTC
CDR3 protein: CASRPRQGYGYTF

clone size: -
V gene: TRBV27
D gene: -
J gene: TRBJ1-2
CDR3 DNA: TGTGCCAGCAGTTTTGGAGGATTCTATGGCTACACCTTC
CDR3 protein: CASSFGGFYGYTF

clone size: once
V gene: TRBV7-6
D gene: -
J gene: TRBJ2-3
CDR3 DNA: TGTGCCAGCAGCTTATTCGAGAGCACAGATACGCAGTATTTT
CDR3 protein: CASSLFESTDTQYF

clone size: -
V gene: TRBV2
D gene: TRBD1
J gene: TRBJ1-1
CDR3 DNA: TGTGCCAGTAAGACCCAGGGGGCGCGGAGAACTGAAGCTTTCTTT
CDR3 protein: CASKTQGARRTEAFF

clone size: -
V gene: TRBV28
D gene: -
J gene: TRBJ2-2
CDR3 DNA: TGTGCCAGCAGTTTACTCGGCGGTAGGCTCACCGGGGAGCTGTTTTTT
CDR3 protein: CASSLLGGRLTGELFF

clone size: -
V gene: TRBV4-3
D gene: TRBD2
J gene: TRBJ2-7
CDR3 DNA: TGCGCCAGCAGCCAGGACGGACTAGCGCTCGAGCAGTACTTC
CDR3 protein: CASSQDGLALEQYF

clone size: -
V gene: TRBV28
D gene: -
J gene: TRBJ2-5
CDR3 DNA: TGTGCCAGCAAACCCTCTGTCAGGGGTAATCTAGAGACCCAGTACTTC
CDR3 protein: CASKPSVRGNLETQYF

clone size: -
V gene: TRBV15
D gene: -
J gene: TRBJ2-7
CDR3 DNA: TGTGCCACCAGCAGAGCGACAGGCAATTACGAGCAGTACTTC
CDR3 protein: CATSRATGNYEQYF

clone size: -
V gene: TRBV7-7
D gene: TRBD1
J gene: TRBJ1-1
CDR3 DNA: TGTGCCAGCAGCCTCTGGACAGGGGACACTGAAGCTTTCTTT
CDR3 protein: CASSLWTGDTEAFF

clone size: -
V gene: TRBV9
D gene: TRBD1
J gene: TRBJ1-2
CDR3 DNA: TGTGCCAGCAGCCAAAGGTCAGGGGGCTATGGCTACACCTTC
CDR3 protein: CASSQRSGGYGYTF

clone size: -
V gene: TRBV15
D gene: TRBD1
J gene: TRBJ2-7
CDR3 DNA: TGTGCCACCGAGCGACAGGGCTCTTTTGGGCTTAGGGAGCAGTACTTC
CDR3 protein: CATERQGSFGLREQYF

clone size: -
V gene: TRBV19
D gene: TRBD1
J gene: TRBJ1-4
CDR3 DNA: TGTGCCAGTAGTCCGGGACAGGGGGTGACTCGCGGCGAAAAACTGTTTTTT
CDR3 protein: CASSPGQGVTRGEKLFF

clone size: few
V gene: TRBV29-1
D gene: -
J gene: TRBJ2-7
CDR3 DNA: TGCAGCGTTGGAGGCGCTCTAGGGGACTACGAGCAGTACTTC
CDR3 protein: CSVGGALGDYEQYF

clone size: -
V gene: TRBV19
D gene: TRBD1
J gene: TRBJ2-1
CDR3 DNA: TGTGCCAGTAGTATAGGTTTGACAGGGCCGTCTTTAAATGAGCAGTTCTTC
CDR3 protein: CASSIGLTGPSLNEQFF

clone size: few
V gene: TRBV9
D gene: -
J gene: TRBJ1-4
CDR3 DNA: TGTGCCAGCAGCGGGGAGACAACCTCTCTTGAAAAACTGTTTTTT
CDR3 protein: CASSGETTSLEKLFF

clone size: -
V gene: TRBV6-6
D gene: TRBD2
J gene: TRBJ2-3
CDR3 DNA: TGTGCCAGCAGCCGTGGGACTAGCGGGGGCGCAGATACGCAGTATTTT
CDR3 protein: CASSRGTSGGADTQYF

clone size: -
V gene: TRBV15
D gene: -
J gene: TRBJ1-3
CDR3 DNA: TGTGCTATTTCCTTGGGAGGGGCTGGAAACACCATATATTTT
CDR3 protein: CAISLGGAGNTIYF

clone size: -
V gene: TRBV29-1
D gene: -
J gene: TRBJ2-1
CDR3 DNA: TGCAGCGTTCTGCGGGCCAATGAGCAGTTCTTC
CDR3 protein: CSVLRANEQFF

clone size: -
V gene: TRBV30
D gene: -
J gene: TRBJ1-1
CDR3 DNA: TGTGCCTGGAGTCCTAGTTGGGGGGGTGAGGGAGCTTTCTTT
CDR3 protein: CAWSPSWGGEGAFF